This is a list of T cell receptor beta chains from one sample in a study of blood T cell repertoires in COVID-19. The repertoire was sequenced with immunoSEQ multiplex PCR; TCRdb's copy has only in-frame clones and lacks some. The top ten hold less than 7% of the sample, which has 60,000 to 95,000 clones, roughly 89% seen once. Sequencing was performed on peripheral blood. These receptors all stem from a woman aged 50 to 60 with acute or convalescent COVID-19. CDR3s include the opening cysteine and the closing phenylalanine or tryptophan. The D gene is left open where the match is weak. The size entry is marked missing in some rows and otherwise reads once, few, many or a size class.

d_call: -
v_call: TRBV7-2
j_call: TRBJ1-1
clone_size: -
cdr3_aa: CASPGGEAFF
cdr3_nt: TGTGCCAGCCCCGGCGGTGAAGCTTTCTTT

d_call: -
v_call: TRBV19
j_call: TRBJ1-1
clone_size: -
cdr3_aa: CASSSEPGFEAFF
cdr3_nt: TGTGCCAGTAGCTCCGAACCGGGATTCGAAGCTTTCTTT

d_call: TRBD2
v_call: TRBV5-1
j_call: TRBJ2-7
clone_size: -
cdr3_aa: CASSPPGTSGTEQYF
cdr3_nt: TGCGCCAGCAGCCCCCCCGGGACTAGCGGGACCGAGCAGTACTTC

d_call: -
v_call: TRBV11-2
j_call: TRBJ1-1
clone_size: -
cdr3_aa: CASSLVGPGTEAFF
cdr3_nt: TGTGCCAGCAGCTTAGTTGGTCCGGGCACTGAAGCTTTCTTT

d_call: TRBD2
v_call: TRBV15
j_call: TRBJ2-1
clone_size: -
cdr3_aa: CATSSKAGVVNEQFF
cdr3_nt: TGTGCCACCAGCTCTAAAGCGGGAGTGGTAAATGAGCAGTTCTTC

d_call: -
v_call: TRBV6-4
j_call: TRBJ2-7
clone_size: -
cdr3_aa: CASSDSPQALYEQYF
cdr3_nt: TGTGCCAGCAGTGACTCCCCTCAGGCCCTTTACGAGCAGTACTTC

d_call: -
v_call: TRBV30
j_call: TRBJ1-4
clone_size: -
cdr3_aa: CAWNGALNEKLFF
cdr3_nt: TGTGCCTGGAATGGAGCGTTAAATGAAAAACTGTTTTTT

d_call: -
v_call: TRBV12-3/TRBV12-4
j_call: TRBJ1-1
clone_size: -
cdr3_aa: CASRNMNTEAFF
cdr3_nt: TGTGCCAGCAGGAACATGAACACTGAAGCTTTCTTT

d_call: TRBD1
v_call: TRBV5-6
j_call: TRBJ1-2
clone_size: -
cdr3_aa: CASSDLTGNYGYTF
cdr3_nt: TGTGCCAGCAGCGACCTGACAGGGAACTATGGCTACACCTTC

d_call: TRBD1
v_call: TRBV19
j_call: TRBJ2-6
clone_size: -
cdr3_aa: CATRDRAGANVLTF
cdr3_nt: TGTGCCACCAGGGACAGGGCTGGGGCCAACGTCCTGACTTTC

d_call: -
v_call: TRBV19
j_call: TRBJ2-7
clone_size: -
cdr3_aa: CASSIGSGDGSYEQYF
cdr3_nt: TGTGCCAGTAGTATCGGGAGCGGTGACGGATCCTACGAGCAGTACTTC

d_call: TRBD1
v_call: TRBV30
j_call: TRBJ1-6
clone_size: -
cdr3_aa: CAWSVQGSSYNSPLHF
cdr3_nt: TGTGCCTGGAGCGTACAGGGGAGCTCCTATAATTCACCCCTCCACTTT

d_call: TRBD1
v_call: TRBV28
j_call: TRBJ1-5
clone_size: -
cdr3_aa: CASRGTANQPQHF
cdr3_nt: TGTGCCAGCAGGGGGACAGCTAATCAGCCCCAGCATTTT

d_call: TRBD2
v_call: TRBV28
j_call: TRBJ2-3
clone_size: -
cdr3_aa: CASSLAGGSGDTQYF
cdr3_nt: TGTGCCAGCAGCTTAGCGGGGGGGTCGGGAGATACGCAGTATTTT

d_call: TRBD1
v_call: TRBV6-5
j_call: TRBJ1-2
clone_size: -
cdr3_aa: CASSSDRARGYTF
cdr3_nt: TGTGCCAGCAGTTCGGACAGGGCACGCGGCTACACCTTC

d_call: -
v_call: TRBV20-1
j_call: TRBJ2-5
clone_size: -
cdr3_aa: CSASLQGGETQYF
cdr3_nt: TGCAGTGCTAGTCTCCAAGGCGGGGAGACCCAGTACTTC

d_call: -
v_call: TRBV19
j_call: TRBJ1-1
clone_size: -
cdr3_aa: CASSMANRNTEAFF
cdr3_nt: TGTGCCAGTAGTATGGCCAACAGGAACACTGAAGCTTTCTTT

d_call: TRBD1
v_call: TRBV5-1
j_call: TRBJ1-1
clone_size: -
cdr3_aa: CASSLAGGLNTEAFF
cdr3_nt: TGCGCCAGCAGCTTGGCAGGGGGCCTGAACACTGAAGCTTTCTTT

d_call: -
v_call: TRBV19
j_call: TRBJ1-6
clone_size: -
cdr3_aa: CASSMVGGSYNSPLHF
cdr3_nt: TGTGCCAGTAGTATGGTCGGAGGCTCCTATAATTCACCCCTCCACTTT

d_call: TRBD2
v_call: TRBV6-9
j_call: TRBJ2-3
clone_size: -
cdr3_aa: CASSYSPREGRLDTQYF
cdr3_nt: TGTGCCAGCAGTTATTCGCCGCGGGAGGGCCGTCTAGATACGCAGTATTTT

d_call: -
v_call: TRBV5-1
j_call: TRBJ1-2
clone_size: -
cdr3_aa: CASSTSDGERGYTF
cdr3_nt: TGCGCCAGCAGCACCTCGGACGGGGAGAGGGGCTACACCTTC

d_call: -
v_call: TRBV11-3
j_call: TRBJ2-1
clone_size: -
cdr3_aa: CASSSNRYNEQFF
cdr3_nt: TGTGCCAGCAGCTCCAACAGGTACAATGAGCAGTTCTTC

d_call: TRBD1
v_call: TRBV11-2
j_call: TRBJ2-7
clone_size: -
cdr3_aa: CASSFRDRTYEQYF
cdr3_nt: TGTGCCAGCAGCTTCCGGGACAGAACCTACGAGCAGTACTTC

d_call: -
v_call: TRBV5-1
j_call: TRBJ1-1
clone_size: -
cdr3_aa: CASSWGVNTEAFF
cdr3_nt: TGCGCCAGCAGCTGGGGGGTGAACACTGAAGCTTTCTTT

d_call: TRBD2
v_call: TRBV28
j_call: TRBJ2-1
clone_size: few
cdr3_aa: CASSSLASGSNEQFF
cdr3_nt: TGTGCCAGCAGCTCCCTGGCTAGCGGGAGCAATGAGCAGTTCTTC

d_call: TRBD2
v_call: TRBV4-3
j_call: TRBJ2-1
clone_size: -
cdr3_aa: CASSQTPGLAGGFRGNEQFF
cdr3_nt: TGCGCCAGCAGCCAAACCCCCGGACTAGCGGGAGGGTTTAGAGGCAATGAGCAGTTCTTC

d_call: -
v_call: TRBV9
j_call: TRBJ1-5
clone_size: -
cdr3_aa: CASSVGRDSQPQHF
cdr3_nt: TGTGCCAGCAGCGTAGGGAGGGATTCTCAGCCCCAGCATTTT

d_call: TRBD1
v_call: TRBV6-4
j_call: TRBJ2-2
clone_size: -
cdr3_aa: CASSPRVKGQGSTGELFF
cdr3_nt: TGTGCCAGCAGTCCCCGGGTAAAGGGACAGGGTTCCACCGGGGAGCTGTTTTTT

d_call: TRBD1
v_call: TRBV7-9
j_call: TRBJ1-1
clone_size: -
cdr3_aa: CASNRQGYTEAFF
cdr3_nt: TGTGCCAGCAATCGACAGGGTTACACTGAAGCTTTCTTT

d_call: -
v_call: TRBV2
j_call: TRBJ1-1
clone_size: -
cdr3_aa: CASSLSRTENTEAFF
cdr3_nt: TGTGCCAGCAGCCTGTCTAGGACAGAGAACACTGAAGCTTTCTTT